This paragraph reports one TCR beta chain. Produced via immunoSEQ multiplex PCR; TCRdb's table is partial and in-frame only. The profile shows 120,000 or so clones, roughly 95% of them singletons. This record belongs to a study of cytomegalovirus exposure and HLA in healthy donors. In germline, CDR1 is MDHEN, CDR2 SYDVKM. V lost 9 bases, J lost 7 bases, and 25 bases lay in between. There are 16 residues in the CDR3. The specimen sequenced was PBMCs. This clonotype was obtained from a man between 18 and 29 years old in good health and CMV-seronegative. The rearrangement uses TRBV28 and TRBJ2-1, with D maybe TRBD2 (6 bases). The CDR3 nucleotides are TGTGCCAGTAACTTTGGCGGGGACTCCAACTCAAATGAGCAGTTCTTC. Residues: CASNFGGDSNSNEQFF. The full variable domain, its missing parts supplied by reference TRBV28 and TRBJ2-1, is DVKVTQSSRYLVKRTGEKVFLECVQDMDHENMFWYRQDPGLGLRLIYFSYDVKMKEKGDIPEGYSVSREKKERFSLILESASTNQTSMYLCASNFGGDSNSNEQFFGPGTRLTVL.